This record concerns one T cell receptor (beta chain) sequence. Its matching antigen is unknown. TCRdb analysed the RACE reads with MiXCR anew, one entry per CDR3 protein. The sample lists over 150,000 distinct CDR3 sequences; around a quarter were seen once. With 3 bases removed from V and 3 bases from J, the gap between germline ends came to 9 bases. From germline, CDR1 is SNHLY and CDR2 FYNNEI. The CDR3 has 13 amino acids. Time point reported: patch test 3, about 24 weeks after DPC sensitization. The treatment: therapeutic diphenylcyclopropenone sensitization with weekly scalp DPC. The entry originates in a study of human T cells and chemical hapten exposure. Study-wide background: Chiefly women, the patients showed alopecia areata, totalis or universalis. TCR yield per sample varied, mainly due to pooled library volumes.

Study-level points and caveats: Significantly more large CDR3 similarity clusters were formed by expanded TCRs than by controls. TCRs exceeding a frequency of 1 in 1000 stayed unchanged under DPC sensitization.

Material: whole blood, obtained in connection with sensitization to the hapten diphenylcyclopropenone (DPC). The sequence came from a woman younger than 30 with alopecia areata. Some clones in this sample may be carry-over from other donors' samples. This rearrangement joins TRBV2 to TRBJ2-7, with D possibly being TRBD2 (5 bases). In nucleotides, the CDR3 is TGTGCCAGCAGTGACGGACTCCTCTACGAGCAGTACTTC. This translates into CASSDGLLYEQYF.